This entry is about one T cell receptor beta chain. Antigen: not known. Production of TCR cDNA was by 5'RACE template switching, which also added a universal primer site and UMIs. TCRdb reanalysed the 5' RACE reads using MiXCR and keeps one entry per CDR3 protein. Among hundreds of thousands of distinct CDR3 sequences listed, roughly an eighth were seen once. The data derive from a study of T cells after yellow fever vaccination. Background on the study: The SMART-Seq v4 Ultra Low Input method served to prepare the low-cell-number fractions. Study results and limitations: A small share of clonotypes appeared in both CD4 and CD8 compartments. After the booster, approximately 96% of CD4 and approximately 87% of CD8 primary-response clones were re-detected.

The germline V and J ends were trimmed by 4 bases and 4 bases, with 11 bases remaining between them. Germline V CDR1 and CDR2: SGHNT, YYREEE (reference sequence). The CDR3 contains 13 residues. The J gene is TRBJ2-5, the V gene TRBV5-4, with D possibly TRBD2 on 5 matching bases. Specimen: CD4+ T cells sorted from PBMCs, collected 15 days after the yellow fever booster vaccination. This sequence was found in a man between 18 and 29 years old who received the YFV17D yellow fever vaccine. For the CDR3, the DNA is TGTGCCAGCAGCACCTGGACTGGAGAGACCCAGTACTTC. Residues: CASSTWTGETQYF. Full variable domain (missing parts from reference TRBV5-4 and TRBJ2-5): ETGVTQSPTHLIKTRGQQVTLRCSSQSGHNTVSWYQQALGQGPQFIFQYYREEENGRGNFPPRFSGLQFPNYSSELNVNALELDDSALYLCASSTWTGETQYFGPGTRLLVL.